The following is a TCR beta chain sequence with its context. Antigen specificity is unknown. The V gene's germline CDR1 is MRHNA and CDR2 SNTAGT. CDR3 length equals 14 residues. Trimming removed 6 bases at V and 0 bases at J, with 10 bases between. The sample is drawn from a study of long-term antiretroviral therapy in people with HIV. Findings and caveats of the study: Blood obtained between the mid-2000s and the late 2010s may reflect older ART regimens.

Run at survey level, the immunoSEQ assay was version v3.0. Some clones are missing from TCRdb's copy, which holds only in-frame ones; the method was immunoSEQ multiplex PCR. The data hold fewer than 40,000 clones, with approximately 80% observed a single time. The clonotype originates from a man aged 25-45 years with HIV. V and J are TRBV6-4 and TRBJ2-3; D ambiguous. Specimen: unsorted PBMCs, collected 3.4 years after starting antiretroviral therapy. The CDR3 reads CASSARPSTDTQYF. CDR3 in DNA: TGTGCCAGCAGCGCCCGGCCCAGCACAGATACGCAGTATTTT.